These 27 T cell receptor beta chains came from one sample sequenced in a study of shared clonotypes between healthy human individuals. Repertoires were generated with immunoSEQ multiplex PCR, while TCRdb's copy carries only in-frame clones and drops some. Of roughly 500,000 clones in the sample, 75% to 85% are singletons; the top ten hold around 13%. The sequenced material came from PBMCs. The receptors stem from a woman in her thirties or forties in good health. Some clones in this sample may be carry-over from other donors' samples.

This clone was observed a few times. The CDR3 sequence is CASSLVVAGASYEQYF. CDR3 nucleotide sequence: TGTGCCAGCAGCTTAGTAGTAGCGGGGGCCTCCTACGAGCAGTACTTC. The genes are TRBV7-2 and TRBJ2-7; TRBD2 matches at 9 bases. The CDR3 consists of 16 residues. The germline CDR1 and CDR2 sequences are SGHTA and FQGNSA. Trimming cost V 1 base and J 0 bases; bases outside gene matches: 4.

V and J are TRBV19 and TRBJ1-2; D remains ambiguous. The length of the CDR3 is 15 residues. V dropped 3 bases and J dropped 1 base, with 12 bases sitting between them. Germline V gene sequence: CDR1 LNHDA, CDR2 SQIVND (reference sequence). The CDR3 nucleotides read TGTGCCAGTAGTATCCCCCGGATCAGTAACTATGGCTACACCTTC. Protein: CASSIPRISNYGYTF.

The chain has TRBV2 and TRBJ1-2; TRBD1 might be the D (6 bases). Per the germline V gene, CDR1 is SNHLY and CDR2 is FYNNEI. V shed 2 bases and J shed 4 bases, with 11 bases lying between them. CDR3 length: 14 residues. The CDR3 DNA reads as TGTGCCAGCAGTGAACAAGGACAGCCCTATGGCTACACCTTC. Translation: CASSEQGQPYGYTF.

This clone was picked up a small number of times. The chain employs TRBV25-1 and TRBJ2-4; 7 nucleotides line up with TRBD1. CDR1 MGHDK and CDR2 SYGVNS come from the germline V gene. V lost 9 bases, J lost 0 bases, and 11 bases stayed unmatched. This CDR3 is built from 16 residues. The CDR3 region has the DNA TGTGCCAGGGGACAGCCCATATGTATAGCCAAAAACATTCAGTACTTC. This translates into CARGQPICIAKNIQYF.

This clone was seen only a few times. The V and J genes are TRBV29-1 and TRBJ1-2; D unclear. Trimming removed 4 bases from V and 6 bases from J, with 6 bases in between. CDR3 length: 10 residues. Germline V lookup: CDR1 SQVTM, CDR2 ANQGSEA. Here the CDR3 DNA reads TGCAGCGTTGGGGAGAATGGCTACACCTTC. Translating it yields CSVGENGYTF.

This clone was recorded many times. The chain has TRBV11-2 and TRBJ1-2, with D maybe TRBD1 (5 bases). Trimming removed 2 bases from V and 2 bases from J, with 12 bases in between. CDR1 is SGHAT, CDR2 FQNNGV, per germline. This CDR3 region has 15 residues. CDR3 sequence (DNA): TGTGCCAGCAGCTTAAGAGGTGGGGGGAACTATGGCTACACCTTC. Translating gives CASSLRGGGNYGYTF.

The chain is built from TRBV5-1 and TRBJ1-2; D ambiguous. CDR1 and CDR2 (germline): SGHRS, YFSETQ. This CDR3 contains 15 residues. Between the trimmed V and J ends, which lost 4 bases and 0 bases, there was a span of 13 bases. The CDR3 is CASSTTGGANYGYTF. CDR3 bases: TGCGCCAGCAGCACCACTGGCGGAGCTAACTATGGCTACACCTTC. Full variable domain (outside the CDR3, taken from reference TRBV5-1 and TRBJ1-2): KAGVTQTPRYLIKTRGQQVTLSCSPISGHRSVSWYQQTPGQGLQFLFEYFSETQRNKGNFPGRFSGRQFSNSRSEMNVSTLELGDSALYLCASSTTGGANYGYTFGSGTRLTVV.

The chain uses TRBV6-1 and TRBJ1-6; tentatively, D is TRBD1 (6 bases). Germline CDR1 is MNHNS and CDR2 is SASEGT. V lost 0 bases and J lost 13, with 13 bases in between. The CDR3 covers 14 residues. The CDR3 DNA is TGTGCCAGCAGTGAAGCTAACAGGGTTACCCCCCTCCACTTT. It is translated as CASSEANRVTPLHF.

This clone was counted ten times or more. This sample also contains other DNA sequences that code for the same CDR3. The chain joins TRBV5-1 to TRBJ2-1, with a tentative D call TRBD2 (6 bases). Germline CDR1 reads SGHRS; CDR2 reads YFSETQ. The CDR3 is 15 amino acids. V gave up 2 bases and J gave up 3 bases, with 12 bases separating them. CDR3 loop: CASSFRLDSYNEQFF. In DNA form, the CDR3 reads TGCGCCAGCAGCTTTCGACTAGATAGCTACAATGAGCAGTTCTTC.

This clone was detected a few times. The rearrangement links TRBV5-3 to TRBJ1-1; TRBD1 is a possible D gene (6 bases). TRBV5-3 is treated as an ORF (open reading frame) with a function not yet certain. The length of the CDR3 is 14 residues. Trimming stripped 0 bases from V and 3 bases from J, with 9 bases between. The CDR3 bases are TGTGCCAGAAGCTTGGCAGGGGCCGACACTGAAGCTTTCTTT. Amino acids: CARSLAGADTEAFF.

CDR3: CASSLGGRNEQFF. DNA of the CDR3: TGTGCCAGCAGCTTAGGGGGGCGCAATGAGCAGTTCTTC. The chain carries TRBV13 and TRBJ2-1; the D gene is possibly TRBD1 (5 bases). The length of the CDR3 is 13 residues. Trimming stripped 0 bases from V and 6 bases from J, with 6 bases between. Germline values: CDR1 PRHDT, CDR2 FYEKMQ (reference sequence).

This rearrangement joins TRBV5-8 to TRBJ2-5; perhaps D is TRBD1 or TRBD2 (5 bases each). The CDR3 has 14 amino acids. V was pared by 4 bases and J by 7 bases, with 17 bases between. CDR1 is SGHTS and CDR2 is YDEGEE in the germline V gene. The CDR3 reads CASSEPGREGTQYF. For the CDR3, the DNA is TGTGCCAGCAGCGAGCCGGGACGAGAAGGGACCCAGTACTTC.

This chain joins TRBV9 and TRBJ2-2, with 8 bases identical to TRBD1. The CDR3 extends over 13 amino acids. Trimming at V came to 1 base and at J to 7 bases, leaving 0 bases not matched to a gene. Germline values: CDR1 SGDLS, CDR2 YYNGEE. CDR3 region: CASSVTGGGELFF. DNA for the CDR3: TGTGCCAGCAGCGTAACAGGGGGCGGGGAGCTGTTTTTT.

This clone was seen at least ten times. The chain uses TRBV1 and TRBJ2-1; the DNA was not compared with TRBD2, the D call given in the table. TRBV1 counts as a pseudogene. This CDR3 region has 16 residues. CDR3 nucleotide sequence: TGCACCAGCAGCCAAGGTGAGCAGCGGAATTACAATGAGCAGTTCTTC. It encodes CTSSQGEQRNYNEQFF.

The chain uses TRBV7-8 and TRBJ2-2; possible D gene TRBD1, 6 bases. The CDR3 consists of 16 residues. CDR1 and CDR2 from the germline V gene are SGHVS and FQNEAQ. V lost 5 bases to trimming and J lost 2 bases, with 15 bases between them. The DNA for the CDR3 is TGTGCCAGCAGCCCTACCGGGACACCTAACACCGGGGAGCTGTTTTTT. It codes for CASSPTGTPNTGELFF.

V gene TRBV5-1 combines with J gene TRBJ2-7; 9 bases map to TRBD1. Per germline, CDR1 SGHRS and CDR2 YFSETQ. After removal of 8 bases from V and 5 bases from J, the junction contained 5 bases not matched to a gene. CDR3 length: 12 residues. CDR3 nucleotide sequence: TGCGCCAGTCGGGACAGGGTTGACGAGCAGTACTTC. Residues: CASRDRVDEQYF.

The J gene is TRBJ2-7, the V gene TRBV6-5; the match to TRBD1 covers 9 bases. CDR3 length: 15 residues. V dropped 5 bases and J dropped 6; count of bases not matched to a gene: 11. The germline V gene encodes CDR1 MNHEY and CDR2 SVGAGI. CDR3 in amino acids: CASSTSGTGISEQYF. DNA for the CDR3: TGTGCCAGCAGTACGTCCGGGACAGGGATTAGCGAGCAGTACTTC.

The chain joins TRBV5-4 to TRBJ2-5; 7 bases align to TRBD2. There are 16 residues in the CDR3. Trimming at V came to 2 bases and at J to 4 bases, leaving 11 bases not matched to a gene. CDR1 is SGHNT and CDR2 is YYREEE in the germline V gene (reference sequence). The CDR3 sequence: CASSFGSAGVGETQYF. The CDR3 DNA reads TGTGCCAGCAGCTTTGGGTCTGCGGGAGTTGGAGAGACCCAGTACTTC.

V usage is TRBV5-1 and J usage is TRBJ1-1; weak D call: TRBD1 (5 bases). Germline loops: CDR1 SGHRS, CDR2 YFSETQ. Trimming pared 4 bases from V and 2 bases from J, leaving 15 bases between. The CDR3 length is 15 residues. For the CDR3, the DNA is TGCGCCAGCAGCCCGGCAGGGTTACGAAACACTGAAGCTTTCTTT. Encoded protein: CASSPAGLRNTEAFF.

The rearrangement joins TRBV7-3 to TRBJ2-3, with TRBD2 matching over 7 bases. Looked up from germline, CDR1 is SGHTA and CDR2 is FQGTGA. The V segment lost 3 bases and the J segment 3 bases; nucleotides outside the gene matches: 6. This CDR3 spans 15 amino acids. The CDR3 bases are TGTGCCAGCAGCTTGGCAGCGGGAACTACAGATACGCAGTATTTT. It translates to CASSLAAGTTDTQYF.

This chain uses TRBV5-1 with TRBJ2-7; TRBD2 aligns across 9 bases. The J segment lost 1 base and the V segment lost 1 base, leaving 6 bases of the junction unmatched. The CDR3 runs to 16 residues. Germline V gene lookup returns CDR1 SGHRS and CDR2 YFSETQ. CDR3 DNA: TGCGCCAGCAGCTTGAGAAATAGCGGGAGTTCCTACGAGCAGTACTTC. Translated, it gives CASSLRNSGSSYEQYF.

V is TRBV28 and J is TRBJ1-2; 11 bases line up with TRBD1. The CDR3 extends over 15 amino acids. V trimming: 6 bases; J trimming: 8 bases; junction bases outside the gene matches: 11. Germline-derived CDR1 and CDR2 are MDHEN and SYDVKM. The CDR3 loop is CASSPITGTGGGYTF. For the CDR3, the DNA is TGTGCCAGCAGCCCTATTACGGGGACAGGGGGAGGCTACACCTTC.

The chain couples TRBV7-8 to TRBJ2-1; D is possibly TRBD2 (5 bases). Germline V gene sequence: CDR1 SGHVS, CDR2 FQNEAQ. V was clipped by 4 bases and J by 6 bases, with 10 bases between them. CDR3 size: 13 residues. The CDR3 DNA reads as TGTGCCAGCAGCTACACTAGTTTCAATGAGCAGTTCTTC. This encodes CASSYTSFNEQFF.

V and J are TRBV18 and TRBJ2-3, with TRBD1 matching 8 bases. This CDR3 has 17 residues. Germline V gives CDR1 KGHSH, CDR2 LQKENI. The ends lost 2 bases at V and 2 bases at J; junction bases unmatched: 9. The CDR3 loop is CASSPTVTGETTDTQYF. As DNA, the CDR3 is TGTGCCAGCTCACCAACGGTGACAGGGGAGACCACAGATACGCAGTATTTT.

CDR3 residues: CASSLSPTGAYEQYF. The DNA of the CDR3 is TGTGCCAGCAGTTTATCCCCGACAGGGGCCTACGAGCAGTACTTC. The rearrangement joins TRBV27 to TRBJ2-7; 8 bases map to TRBD1. This CDR3 is 15 amino acids long. Germline loops: CDR1 MNHEY, CDR2 SMNVEV (reference sequence). Trimming removed 0 bases from V and 2 bases from J; junction bases left unmatched: 3.

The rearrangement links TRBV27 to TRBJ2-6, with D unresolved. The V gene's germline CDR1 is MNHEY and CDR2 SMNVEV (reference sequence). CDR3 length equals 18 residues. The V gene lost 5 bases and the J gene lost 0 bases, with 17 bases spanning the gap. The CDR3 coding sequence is TGTGCCAGCAGTCTGCGCCGGGTGTCACTCTCTGGGGCCAACGTCCTGACTTTC. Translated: CASSLRRVSLSGANVLTF.

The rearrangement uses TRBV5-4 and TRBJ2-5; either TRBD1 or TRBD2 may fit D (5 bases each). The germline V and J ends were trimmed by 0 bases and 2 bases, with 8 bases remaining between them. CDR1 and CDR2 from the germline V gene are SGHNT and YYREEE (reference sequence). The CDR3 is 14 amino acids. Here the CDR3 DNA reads TGTGCCAGCAGCTTGGGGGACGGTCAAGAGACCCAGTACTTC. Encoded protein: CASSLGDGQETQYF.